The 18 T cell receptor beta chains below come from one sample, sequenced in a study of type 1 regulatory T cells. The antigens of these receptors remain unknown. TCRdb passed the reads through MiXCR, listing each CDR3 protein once. The sample includes around 14,000 distinct CDR3 sequences, approximately 13% of them seen just once. The sample taken for sequencing was cultured T cells, either the whole culture or a sorted T cell fraction (not recorded which). The receptor source for this set is a human donor in good health.

This clonotype was detected ten times or more. The V gene is TRBV12-3 or TRBV12-4, the J gene TRBJ2-5; D call uncertain. V lost 11 bases and J 7 bases, leaving 23 bases between the germline ends. The CDR3 is 14 amino acids. The chain's CDR3 is CASRGSENPGTQYF. CDR3 coding DNA: TGTGCCTCCCGTGGAAGCGAAAACCCGGGGACCCAGTACTTC.

In its sample, this clonotype was seen many times. The chain uses TRBV20-1 and TRBJ2-5; weak D call: TRBD1 (6 bases). The germline CDR1 and CDR2 sequences are DFQATT and SNEGSKA (reference sequence). V lost 0 bases and J lost 4, with 15 bases in between. The CDR3 contains 15 residues. This chain's CDR3 is CSARDFGTGRETQYF. The DNA for the CDR3 is TGCAGTGCTAGAGATTTTGGTACAGGGCGAGAGACCCAGTACTTC.

V usage is TRBV10-3 and J usage is TRBJ1-6, with 8 bases fitting TRBD1. Germline V gives CDR1 ENHRY, CDR2 SYGVKD. This CDR3 has 15 residues. Trimming cost V 2 bases and J 10 bases; bases outside gene matches: 7. CDR3 in DNA: TGTGCCATCAGTGAGCCAGACAGGGGTGAGTCACCCCTCCACTTT. Translated, it gives CAISEPDRGESPLHF.

The rearrangement uses TRBV20-1 and TRBJ2-5; 9 bases fit TRBD2. Germline CDR1 is DFQATT and CDR2 is SNEGSKA (reference sequence). This CDR3 contains 13 residues. After removal of 3 bases from V and 5 bases from J, the junction contained 4 bases not matched to a gene. CDR3 nucleotide sequence: TGCAGTGCTAGGAGAAGCGGGAGGGAGACCCAGTACTTC. It encodes CSARRSGRETQYF.

At least ten counts were recorded for this clonotype. This rearrangement joins TRBV19 to TRBJ2-3; D is possibly TRBD2 (6 bases). The CDR3 is made up of 15 amino acids. Trimming shortened V by 8 bases and J by 2 bases, and 17 bases separated the two germline ends. Germline CDR1 and CDR2: LNHDA and SQIVND (reference sequence). The CDR3 DNA reads TGTGCCAGTGGTTTGATGGCGGGGCCCACAGATACGCAGTATTTT. It is translated as CASGLMAGPTDTQYF. Filled out from reference TRBV19 and TRBJ2-3, the complete variable domain reads DGGITQSPKYLFRKEGQNVTLSCEQNLNHDAMYWYRQDPGQGLRLIYYSQIVNDFQKGDIAEGYSVSREKKESFPLTVTSAQKNPTAFYLCASGLMAGPTDTQYFGPGTRLTVL.

This clonotype was observed at least ten times. V gene TRBV3-1 combines with J gene TRBJ2-1; TRBD1 or TRBD2 may be the D gene (5 bases each). The CDR3 sequence is 15 residues long. Trimming left V 2 bases short and J 12 bases short, with 20 bases between. Germline CDR1 and CDR2: LGHDT and YNNKEL (reference sequence). Written as DNA, the CDR3 is TGTGCCAGCAGCCAATCCCGCTCTGGGGTTGGGGGGCAGTTCTTC. Protein product: CASSQSRSGVGGQFF.

This clonotype came up many times. V and J are TRBV12-3 or TRBV12-4 and TRBJ2-1; maybe TRBD2 (5 bases). There are 13 residues in the CDR3. V lost 3 bases to trimming and J lost 7 bases, with 10 bases between them. CDR3 sequence: CASSLYQRNEQFF. In DNA form, the CDR3 reads TGTGCCAGCAGTTTGTATCAGCGGAATGAGCAGTTCTTC.

The V gene is TRBV19, the J gene TRBJ2-5; the D is unclear. The CDR3 is 16 amino acids. Germline CDR1 reads LNHDA; CDR2 reads SQIVND (reference sequence). V lost 4 bases, J lost 2 bases, and 17 bases lay in between. Here the CDR3 DNA reads TGTGCCAGTAGTAGGTGGGTGGTCACCCCGCAAGAGACCCAGTACTTC. Protein: CASSRWVVTPQETQYF.

This clonotype was observed a few times. The V gene is TRBV5-1, the J gene TRBJ2-1; D unresolved. CDR3 size: 14 residues. V was shortened by 6 bases and J by 0 bases, with 10 bases between the two germline ends. CDR1 is SGHRS and CDR2 is YFSETQ in the germline V gene. This chain's CDR3 is CASNLAGSYNEQFF. The CDR3 coding sequence is TGCGCCAGCAATTTAGCAGGCTCCTACAATGAGCAGTTCTTC.

The V gene is TRBV20-1, the J gene TRBJ2-1, with D unclear. Germline-derived CDR1 and CDR2 are DFQATT and SNEGSKA (reference sequence). CDR3 length equals 13 residues. Trimming removed 6 bases from V and 4 bases from J, with 13 bases in between. The CDR3 here is CSAEGTRYNEQFF. The CDR3 DNA reads TGCAGTGCCGAAGGAACTCGGTACAATGAGCAGTTCTTC.

The V and J genes are TRBV20-1 and TRBJ2-2; 8 positions match TRBD2. This CDR3 region has 15 residues. V lost 1 base to trimming and J lost 7 bases; unmatched junction nucleotides: 8. Per germline, CDR1 DFQATT and CDR2 SNEGSKA (reference sequence). CDR3 region: CSARGAGLAGGELFF. In nucleotides, the CDR3 is TGCAGTGCTAGAGGGGCCGGGCTAGCGGGCGGGGAGCTGTTTTTT.

This clonotype came up a few times. V and J are TRBV3-2 and TRBJ2-7; no DNA check was done on the table's D call, TRBD2. TRBV3-2 is termed a pseudogene. The length of the CDR3 is 14 residues. CDR3 in DNA: TGTGCCAGCAGCCTTAGCGGGAGGCACGGCGAGCAGTACTTC. This gives the protein CASSLSGRHGEQYF.

This clonotype has ten or more counts. This chain joins TRBV20-1 and TRBJ2-2; 13 nucleotides match TRBD2. Germline assignment: CDR1 DFQATT and CDR2 SNEGSKA (reference sequence). The CDR3 is made up of 16 amino acids. V trimming: 5 bases; J trimming: 4 bases; junction bases outside the gene matches: 7. In DNA form, the CDR3 reads TGCAGTGCTCACTGGACTAGCGGGAGTCGCACCGGGGAGCTGTTTTTT. It is translated as CSAHWTSGSRTGELFF.

By its share, this clonotype is medium-sized. This rearrangement joins TRBV20-1 to TRBJ2-3; 7 bases line up with TRBD1. Germline lookup yields CDR1 DFQATT and CDR2 SNEGSKA (reference sequence). V gave up 5 bases and J gave up 1 base; unmatched junction bases: 6. The CDR3 is 14 amino acids. DNA for the CDR3: TGCAGTGCTCCAGGACAGGACGGCACAGATACGCAGTATTTT. It yields the protein CSAPGQDGTDTQYF.

This clonotype was recorded a few times. The genes are TRBV5-5 and TRBJ2-4, with TRBD2 matching over 7 bases. Germline assignment: CDR1 SGHKS and CDR2 YYEKEE (reference sequence). The J segment lost 5 bases and the V segment lost 3 bases, leaving 8 bases of the junction unmatched. CDR3 length: 15 residues. CDR3 region: CASSSPGGIENIQYF. Here the CDR3 DNA reads TGTGCCAGCAGCTCTCCCGGGGGGATCGAAAACATTCAGTACTTC.

This clonotype was counted only a few times. The chain recombines TRBV28 with TRBJ2-3; no clear D gene. The germline V and J ends were trimmed by 5 bases and 3 bases, with 6 bases remaining between them. The CDR3 runs 12 residues. The germline V gene has CDR1 MDHEN and CDR2 SYDVKM. The DNA for the CDR3 is TGTGCCAGCAGTCTACAAACAGATACGCAGTATTTT. This sequence encodes CASSLQTDTQYF.

There are a few counts of this clonotype. A read error is likely here: a far larger clone is one base away. This chain uses TRBV7-3 with TRBJ2-5; weak D call: TRBD2 (5 bases). V lost 4 bases, J lost 11 bases, and 20 bases lay in between. Germline CDR1 is SGHTA and CDR2 is FQGTGA. The CDR3 runs to 14 residues. The CDR3 is CASSSLAPYHEQYF. As DNA, the CDR3 is TGTGCCAGCAGCTCGCTAGCTCCGTATCATGAGCAGTACTTC. The full variable domain, its missing parts supplied by reference TRBV7-3 and TRBJ2-5, is GAGVSQTPSNKVTEKGKYVELRCDPISGHTALYWYRQSLGQGPEFLIYFQGTGAADDSGLPNDRFFAVRPEGSVSTLKIQRTERGDSAVYLCASSSLAPYHEQYFGPGTRLLVL.

The CDR3 sequence is CASSPGGTQETQYF. The DNA for the CDR3 is TGCGCCAGCAGCCCCGGGGGGACCCAAGAGACCCAGTACTTC. The V gene is TRBV5-1, the J gene TRBJ2-5, with 7 bases matching TRBD2. Germline V gives CDR1 SGHRS, CDR2 YFSETQ. V lost 4 bases to trimming and J lost 1 base; unmatched junction nucleotides: 4. There are 14 residues in the CDR3.